This TCR beta chain was identified in a study of regulatory T cells in long-lasting Graves disease. Findings of the study overall: Preferential use of TRBV28, TRBJ1-2 and TRBJ2-5 was seen in persistent disease.

Building the TCR beta libraries relied on iRepertoire HTBI primers, and CDR3 regions underwent Arm-PCR. MiXCR, run by TCRdb on the multiplex PCR reads, gives a single entry per CDR3 protein. The table lists around 400,000 distinct CDR3 sequences, roughly 15% of them singletons. Losses at the gene ends were 1 base for V and 8 bases for J; bases not matched to a gene: 9. The CDR3 runs 17 residues. Germline V CDR1 and CDR2: SGHKS, YYEKEE (reference sequence). In regard to this clonotype: The antigen is not known.

Documented time point: newly diagnosed GD, antithyroid drugs for less than 3 months. Scientists built the TCR library using RNA that was extracted from PBMCs. Graves' disease diagnosis used American Thyroid Association guidelines. These data were likewise used in another study, on T cells in Graves' hyperthyroidism and ophthalmopathy. From that report: Disease duration under 2 months; hyperthyroidism patients were aged 18 to 65. Progression to ophthalmopathy was predicted a median of about six months early.

This clonotype originated in a middle-aged woman with Graves disease. This rearrangement joins TRBV5-5 to TRBJ1-6, with 10 bases aligning to TRBD1. The source material was peripheral blood mononuclear cells (PBMCs), sampled at new diagnosis, from a patient treated with antithyroid drugs. The CDR3: CASSLWSRDRGDSPLHF. As DNA, the CDR3 is TGTGCCAGCAGCTTGTGGAGCCGGGACAGGGGTGATTCACCCCTCCACTTT.